A single sample is the source of the 13 T cell receptor beta chains below, sequenced in a study of radiotherapy plus CTLA-4 blockade in lung cancer. Repertoires were generated with immunoSEQ multiplex PCR, while TCRdb's copy carries only in-frame clones and drops some. Among about 99,000 clones listed, 70% to 90% were seen once. This specimen consisted of peripheral blood, obtained from a patient treated with radiotherapy plus ipilimumab. These receptors were obtained from a human donor with non-small cell lung cancer that progressed on radiotherapy plus ipilimumab.

CDR3 sequence: CASREQTGGEQFF. DNA of the CDR3: TGTGCCAGCAGGGAACAAACAGGGGGCGAGCAGTTCTTC. V usage is TRBV2 and J usage is TRBJ2-1, with 9 bases identical to TRBD1. Germline CDR1 is SNHLY and CDR2 is FYNNEI. CDR3 size: 13 residues. Unmatched junction bases numbered 7, after V lost 6 bases and J lost 10 bases.

The rearrangement links TRBV6-5 to TRBJ2-7; D perhaps matches TRBD2 (6 bases). The CDR3 has 15 residues. CDR1 is MNHEY, CDR2 SVGAGI, per germline. V lost 6 bases, J lost 2 bases, and 17 bases lay in between. CDR3 nucleotides: TGTGCCAGCAGCGTGGGGGACTCGAGGACCTACGAGCAGTACTTC. It yields the protein CASSVGDSRTYEQYF.

J is TRBJ2-1 and V is TRBV25-1; D remains unclear. The CDR3 extends over 15 amino acids. Trimming took off 3 bases at V and 5 bases at J, with 14 bases between the two ends. Germline V gene sequence: CDR1 MGHDK, CDR2 SYGVNS. The CDR3 DNA is TGTGCCAGCAGTGAGCATAAAGCCCCAAACAATGAGCAGTTCTTC. It yields the protein CASSEHKAPNNEQFF.

The chain has TRBV7-9 and TRBJ1-1; D ambiguous. Germline V gene data show CDR1 as SEHNR and CDR2 as FQNEAQ (reference sequence). The CDR3 is made up of 16 amino acids. Deletions cut 2 bases from V and 1 base from J, with 14 bases between. The CDR3: CASSLSGVGKNTEAFF. In nucleotides, the CDR3 is TGTGCCAGCAGCTTAAGCGGGGTAGGGAAGAACACTGAAGCTTTCTTT.

V usage is TRBV18 and J usage is TRBJ2-5; TRBD2 matches 8 bases. The tail of the sequence fits TRBJ2-7 better, so the J call may be wrong. The V gene's germline CDR1 is KGHSH and CDR2 LQKENI. This CDR3 comprises 16 residues. The CDR3 here is CASSPLISGRLNEQYF. CDR3 in DNA: TGTGCCAGCTCCCCCTTAATCAGCGGGAGACTCAACGAGCAGTACTTC.

The chain links TRBV11-3 to TRBJ2-2; TRBD1 aligns across 9 bases. CDR3 length: 15 amino acids. CDR1 SGHNT and CDR2 YENEEA come from the germline V gene. The ends lost 3 bases at V and 5 bases at J; junction bases unmatched: 4. CDR3 sequence (DNA): TGTGCCAGCAGCTTTAACAGGGGGCTTACCGGGGAGCTGTTTTTT. This encodes CASSFNRGLTGELFF.

This rearrangement joins TRBV30 to TRBJ2-5, with D hard to call. The CDR3 has 12 amino acids. Trimming left V 4 bases short and J 5 bases short, with 11 bases between. Germline assignment: CDR1 GTSNPN and CDR2 SVGIG (reference sequence). The CDR3 region has the DNA TGTGCCTGGATCGCGAATGGGGAGACCCAGTACTTC. It specifies CAWIANGETQYF.

As regards this clone: This same CDR3 is encoded by further DNA sequences in the sample. V gene TRBV6-6 combines with J gene TRBJ1-1; no reliable D call. Germline V gene lookup returns CDR1 MNHNY and CDR2 SVGAGI (reference sequence). CDR3 length equals 11 residues. Trimming removed 6 bases at V and 2 bases at J, with 4 bases between. CDR3 residues: CASRLNTEAFF. In DNA form, the CDR3 reads TGTGCCAGCAGACTCAACACTGAAGCTTTCTTT.

This chain uses TRBV11-3 with TRBJ2-1; weak D call: TRBD2 (5 bases). This CDR3 has 15 residues. Trimming removed 1 base from V and 6 bases from J, with 13 bases in between. CDR1 is SGHNT and CDR2 is YENEEA in the germline V gene. CDR3 protein: CASSLGLAASNEQFF. The CDR3 region has the DNA TGTGCCAGCAGCTTAGGGCTAGCTGCCTCCAATGAGCAGTTCTTC.

This clone was observed a handful of times. The rearrangement uses TRBV25-1 and TRBJ2-3; 8 bases match TRBD1. This CDR3 contains 16 residues. Per germline, CDR1 MGHDK and CDR2 SYGVNS. J gave up 1 base and V 1 base, and 4 bases lay outside the gene matches. CDR3 in amino acids: CASSESAGQGTDTQYF. The DNA of the CDR3 is TGTGCCAGCAGTGAATCGGCGGGACAGGGCACAGATACGCAGTATTTT.

The rearrangement joins TRBV29-1 to TRBJ1-1; no clear D gene. The CDR3 consists of 12 residues. The V end was cut by 3 bases, the J end by 7 bases, with 12 bases between. CDR1 and CDR2 from the germline V gene are SQVTM and ANQGSEA. The chain's CDR3 is CSVDGVGDEAFF. In DNA form, the CDR3 reads TGCAGCGTTGACGGGGTCGGGGATGAAGCTTTCTTT.

The DNA for the CDR3 is TGTGCCAGCATGTTGGACATATCCTACGAGCAGTACTTC. It translates to CASMLDISYEQYF. V and J are TRBV6-5 and TRBJ2-7; TRBD1 is a possible D gene (5 bases). The germline V gene has CDR1 MNHEY and CDR2 SVGAGI. V was clipped by 7 bases and J by 1 base, with 11 bases between them. The CDR3 runs to 13 residues.

The chain employs TRBV9 and TRBJ1-2; maybe TRBD1 (5 bases). The ends were cut back, 4 bases at V and 5 bases at J, with 9 bases in the middle. The CDR3 loop spans 12 amino acids. In germline, CDR1 is SGDLS, CDR2 YYNGEE. CDR3 residues: CASSSGTYGYTF. The CDR3 bases are TGTGCCAGCAGCTCCGGGACTTATGGCTACACCTTC.